In this sample, the clone carrying this TCR beta chain turned up a few times. In the original processing: Estimation of nucleated cell counts relied on the amplification of reference gene primers. Using immunoSEQ multiplex PCR, the repertoire was profiled, and TCRdb retains in-frame clones only, with some absent. V and J calls and clone size are as listed in that table; D and trimming were resolved from the DNA. The sample includes around 200,000 clones, around nine tenths of them seen just once. These data come from a study of blood T cell repertoires in COVID-19. The overall study: The origin of the acute and convalescent COVID-19 samples was the United States, Italy and Spain. T cells, B-cell-depleted T cells, or PBMCs provided the cDNA or gDNA that served as material.

This CDR3 region has 11 residues. In germline, CDR1 is DFQATT, CDR2 SNEGSKA (reference sequence). Trimming removed 4 bases at V and 3 bases at J, with 6 bases between. V usage is TRBV20-1 and J usage is TRBJ1-2, with D unclear. Sequencing was performed on peripheral blood. This clonotype was obtained from a man younger than 30 with active or convalescent COVID-19. CDR3 sequence (DNA): TGCAGTGCTAACGGGGACTATGGCTACACCTTC. It codes for CSANGDYGYTF.